These T cell receptor beta chains were read from a single sample in a study of T cell changes during pregnancy in multiple sclerosis. TCRdb's table, derived via immunoSEQ multiplex PCR, lists solely in-frame clones and lacks some. The sample contains roughly 50,000 clones, under 95% of which appear only once. Sequencing used CD8+ T cells from peripheral blood mononuclear cells, obtained in the third trimester of pregnancy. The receptors derive from a female donor with multiple sclerosis, enrolled in a pregnancy study. CDR3s include the opening cysteine and the closing phenylalanine or tryptophan. Fields, in order: J gene, clone size, D gene, V gene, CDR3 DNA, CDR3 protein. A D gene is named only where the DNA matches it firmly. Clone size is shown for a subset of rows, as once, few, many or a class of expanded clone.

>TRBJ1-2|-|TRBD1|TRBV28
TGTGCCAGTAAATCGGACAGGGAGTTCCCCCACTATGGCTACACCTTC
CASKSDREFPHYGYTF
>TRBJ1-1|-|-|TRBV29-1
TGCAGCGTTGAAGAGATCCGGGAAAACACTGAAGCTTTCTTT
CSVEEIRENTEAFF
>TRBJ2-6|-|-|TRBV28
TGTGCCAGCAGTGAGCAGACACCGTCTGGGGCCAACGTCCTGACTTTC
CASSEQTPSGANVLTF
>TRBJ1-4|-|-|TRBV5-6
TGTGCCAGCAGCTTGGGCACGAACCGGGGTAATGAAAAACTGTTTTTT
CASSLGTNRGNEKLFF
>TRBJ2-3|-|-|TRBV6-1
TGTGCCAGCAGTGAAATGGCAGGGACATCAGATACGCAGTATTTT
CASSEMAGTSDTQYF
>TRBJ2-2|-|TRBD2|TRBV13
TGTGCCAGCAGCTTACTAGCGGGAGGTCTCGGCGGGGAGCTGTTTTTT
CASSLLAGGLGGELFF
>TRBJ2-7|many|TRBD1|TRBV7-9
TGTGCCAGCAGCCAAAACGACAGGGGTCGTAGGTACTTC
CASSQNDRGRRYF
>TRBJ2-7|-|TRBD2|TRBV4-2
TGTGCCAGCAGCCAAGCACGGGAGGGCGACGAGCAGTACTTC
CASSQAREGDEQYF
>TRBJ2-3|few|-|TRBV6-1
TGTGCCAGCAGCGCGGGGAGGGGGGGGTCAGATACGCAGTATTTT
CASSAGRGGSDTQYF
>TRBJ2-2|-|TRBD1|TRBV5-4
TGTGCCAGCAGCTCTGGACAGGGGGTAGCCGGGGAGCTGTTTTTT
CASSSGQGVAGELFF
>TRBJ1-2|-|TRBD1|TRBV27
TGTGCCAGCAGTTTTTCAGGGGGCTATGGCTACACCTTC
CASSFSGGYGYTF
>TRBJ1-5|-|-|TRBV19
TGTGCCAGTAGTATCGGAACAGGGTCCAATCAGCCCCAGCATTTT
CASSIGTGSNQPQHF
>TRBJ2-1|-|-|TRBV5-6
TGTGCCAGCAGCACCCCAGATCGGCAGGGATGGCGCTCCTACAATGAGCAGTTCTTC
CASSTPDRQGWRSYNEQFF